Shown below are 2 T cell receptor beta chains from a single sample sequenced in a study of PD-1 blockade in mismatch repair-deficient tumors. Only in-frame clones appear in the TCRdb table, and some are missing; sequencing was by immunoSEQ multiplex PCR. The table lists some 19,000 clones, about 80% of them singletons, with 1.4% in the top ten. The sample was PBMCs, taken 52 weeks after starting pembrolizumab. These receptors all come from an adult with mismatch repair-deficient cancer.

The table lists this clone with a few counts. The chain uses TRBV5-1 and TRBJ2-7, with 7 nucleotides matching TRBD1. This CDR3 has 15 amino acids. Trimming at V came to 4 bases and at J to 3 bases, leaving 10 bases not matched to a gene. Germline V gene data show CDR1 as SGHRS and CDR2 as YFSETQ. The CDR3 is CASSPGQPENYEQYF. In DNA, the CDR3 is TGCGCCAGCAGCCCGGGACAGCCCGAGAACTACGAGCAGTACTTC.

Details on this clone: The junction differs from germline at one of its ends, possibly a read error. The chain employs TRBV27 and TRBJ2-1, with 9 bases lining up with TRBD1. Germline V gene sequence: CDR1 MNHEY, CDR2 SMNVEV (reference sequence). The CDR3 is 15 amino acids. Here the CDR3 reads CVSSVGQGFYNEQFF. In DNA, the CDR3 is TGTGTCAGCAGCGTGGGACAGGGTTTCTACAATGAGCAGTTCTTC.